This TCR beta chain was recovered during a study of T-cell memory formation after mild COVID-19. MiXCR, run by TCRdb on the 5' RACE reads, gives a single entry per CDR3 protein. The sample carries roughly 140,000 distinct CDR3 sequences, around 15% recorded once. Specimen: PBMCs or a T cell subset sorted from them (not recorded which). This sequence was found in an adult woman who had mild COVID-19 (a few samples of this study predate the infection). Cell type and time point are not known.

DNA of the CDR3: TGCGCCAGCAGCCAAGTATCCGGGGTCAGCTCCTACGAGCAGTACTTC. Amino acids: CASSQVSGVSSYEQYF. This sequence joins TRBV4-3 and TRBJ2-7, with D possibly TRBD2 on 5 matching bases. V was shortened by 1 base and J by 0 bases, with 13 bases between the two germline ends. The CDR3 runs 16 residues. The germline V gene has CDR1 LGHNA and CDR2 YSLEER.